Following are 20 T cell receptor beta chains from one sample sequenced in a study of T cells after yellow fever vaccination. Each CDR3 protein gets one entry after TCRdb re-called the 5' RACE reads with MiXCR. In the table there are approximately 260,000 distinct CDR3 sequences, approximately 12% of which are singletons. The sample was CD4+ T cells sorted from PBMCs, taken 45 days after the yellow fever booster vaccination. These receptors all come from a man aged 25-40 years who received the YFV17D yellow fever vaccine.

Ten or more counts support this clonotype. The J gene is TRBJ2-1, the V gene TRBV9; a possible D gene is TRBD2 (6 bases). The CDR3 is made up of 16 amino acids. Germline V gives CDR1 SGDLS, CDR2 YYNGEE. V was shortened by 3 bases and J by 4 bases, with 17 bases between the two germline ends. The CDR3: CASSESPRGLYNEQFF. CDR3 in DNA: TGTGCCAGCAGCGAGAGTCCTCGGGGGTTATACAATGAGCAGTTCTTC.

This clonotype was found many times. This chain links TRBV6-2 or TRBV6-3 with TRBJ2-1, with TRBD2 identical over 11 bases. The J segment lost 5 bases and the V segment lost 2 bases, leaving 2 bases of the junction unmatched. Germline CDR1 and CDR2: MNHEY and SVGEGT. This CDR3 has 15 residues. The CDR3 loop reads CASSYGTSGHNEQFF. The CDR3 bases are TGTGCCAGCAGTTACGGGACTAGCGGACACAATGAGCAGTTCTTC.

This rearrangement joins TRBV9 to TRBJ1-3; D is undetermined. Germline V gives CDR1 SGDLS, CDR2 YYNGEE. The V end lost 2 bases, the J end lost 0 bases, and 9 bases lay between the germline ends. This CDR3 is 15 amino acids long. CDR3 coding DNA: TGTGCCAGCAGCGTGGGGAAAACCTCTGGAAACACCATATATTTT. It translates to CASSVGKTSGNTIYF.

This clonotype was picked up many times. The chain carries TRBV12-3 or TRBV12-4 and TRBJ2-1; 8 positions match TRBD2. The J segment lost 6 bases and the V segment lost 5 bases, leaving 6 bases of the junction unmatched. The CDR3 consists of 14 residues. The DNA for the CDR3 is TGTGCCAGCAGTGATAGCGGGAAGATCAATGAGCAGTTCTTC. It translates to CASSDSGKINEQFF.

This clonotype occurred a few times. The rearrangement uses TRBV2 and TRBJ1-5; a possible D gene is TRBD1 (5 bases). In germline, CDR1 is SNHLY, CDR2 FYNNEI. V gave up 0 bases and J gave up 6 bases, with 12 bases separating them. The CDR3 loop spans 15 amino acids. CDR3 sequence reads: CASSEARGVGQPQHF. The CDR3 DNA is TGTGCCAGCAGTGAAGCGCGGGGGGTCGGTCAGCCCCAGCATTTT. The variable domain in full, completed from reference TRBV2 and TRBJ1-5, reads EPEVTQTPSHQVTQMGQEVILRCVPISNHLYFYWYRQILGQKVEFLVSFYNNEISEKSEIFDDQFSVERPDGSNFTLKIRSTKLEDSAMYFCASSEARGVGQPQHFGDGTRLSIL.

This clonotype was seen more than once but under ten times. This sequence joins TRBV25-1 and TRBJ2-1, with D unclear. The CDR3 runs 11 residues. Trimming pared 7 bases from V and 8 bases from J, leaving 9 bases between. Germline assignment: CDR1 MGHDK and CDR2 SYGVNS. The CDR3 DNA sequence: TGTGCCAGCACCTCGAAGGATGAGCAGTTCTTC. Its translation is CASTSKDEQFF.

The gene calls are TRBV6-5 and TRBJ2-1, with no clear D. V dropped 4 bases and J dropped 0 bases, with 7 bases sitting between them. The CDR3 totals 14 residues. Germline-derived CDR1 and CDR2 are MNHEY and SVGAGI. The CDR3 nucleotides are TGTGCCAGCAGTTCTCCGAGCTCCTACAATGAGCAGTTCTTC. This codes for CASSSPSSYNEQFF.

This clonotype was seen repeatedly, ten times or more. The chain recombines TRBV11-2 with TRBJ2-1; tentatively, D is TRBD1 or TRBD2 (5 bases each). The CDR3 spans 15 residues. Trimming shortened V by 5 bases and J by 0 bases, and 11 bases separated the two germline ends. Germline V CDR1 and CDR2: SGHAT, FQNNGV. CDR3 DNA: TGTGCCAGCAGCATGACAGAGGGCTCCTACAATGAGCAGTTCTTC. The encoded protein is CASSMTEGSYNEQFF.

This clonotype was detected ten times or more. This sequence joins TRBV7-6 and TRBJ1-2; 7 bases are shared with TRBD1. With V trimmed by 5 bases and J by 2 bases, 2 bases remained unmatched. Germline V gene data show CDR1 as SGHVS and CDR2 as FNYEAQ. The CDR3 extends over 13 amino acids. As DNA, the CDR3 is TGTGCCAGCAGCCCGACAGGGAACTATGGCTACACCTTC. It specifies CASSPTGNYGYTF.

This clonotype has just a few counts. This chain uses TRBV29-1 with TRBJ2-7; TRBD1 is a possible D gene (5 bases). Germline CDR1 and CDR2: SQVTM and ANQGSEA. V gave up 4 bases and J gave up 4 bases, with 11 bases separating them. The CDR3 has 12 residues. The CDR3 reads CSVAQERYEQYF. In nucleotides, the CDR3 is TGCAGCGTTGCACAGGAGAGATACGAGCAGTACTTC.

This clonotype came up a few times. The gene calls are TRBV7-6 and TRBJ1-1, with D unresolved. CDR1 is SGHVS and CDR2 is FNYEAQ in the germline V gene. The CDR3 extends over 12 amino acids. Between the trimmed V and J ends, which lost 0 bases and 4 bases, there was a span of 3 bases. The CDR3, as DNA: TGTGCCAGCAGCTTAGCGAGCACTGAAGCTTTCTTT. Translating it yields CASSLASTEAFF.

The chain joins TRBV20-1 to TRBJ2-7, with TRBD2 matching 14 bases. J was trimmed by 3 bases and V by 0 bases; bases with no gene match: 4. This CDR3 has 16 amino acids. Germline assignment: CDR1 DFQATT and CDR2 SNEGSKA (reference sequence). The CDR3 loop reads CSAREWGLAGVYEQYF. The CDR3 DNA reads TGCAGTGCTAGAGAGTGGGGACTAGCGGGAGTCTACGAGCAGTACTTC.

This clonotype was detected ten times or more. The chain is built from TRBV5-6 and TRBJ2-1; TRBD2 matches 12 bases. CDR3 length: 18 residues. Per the germline V gene, CDR1 is SGHDT and CDR2 is YYEEEE. V lost 4 bases, J lost 8 bases, and 16 bases stayed unmatched. Here the CDR3 DNA reads TGTGCCAGCAGCCCAAGGACTAGCGGGATAAATCCAAGGGATGAGCAGTTCTTC. This translates into CASSPRTSGINPRDEQFF.

The CDR3 bases are TGTGCCAGCAGTTCGGGCGGGAGTTTCCACAATGAGCAGTTCTTC. Translated, it gives CASSSGGSFHNEQFF. The chain joins TRBV12-3 or TRBV12-4 to TRBJ2-1; the match to TRBD2 covers 7 bases. CDR3 length: 15 amino acids. V gave up 4 bases and J gave up 5 bases; unmatched junction bases: 8.

The chain employs TRBV6-2 or TRBV6-3 and TRBJ2-1; perhaps TRBD2 as D (5 bases). The CDR3 totals 13 residues. The V gene's germline CDR1 is MNHEY and CDR2 SVGEGT. Trimming left V 8 bases short and J 4 bases short, with 12 bases between. Here the CDR3 DNA reads TGTGCCAGCCTGAGCGGCGAGTACAATGAGCAGTTCTTC. Protein: CASLSGEYNEQFF.

This clonotype has more than one count but fewer than ten. The chain has TRBV7-2 and TRBJ2-3; D unclear. CDR1 and CDR2 (germline): SGHTA, FQGNSA. The length of the CDR3 is 11 residues. V lost 5 bases and J lost 7, with 7 bases in between. CDR3 sequence (DNA): TGTGCCAGCAGCCCGAGCAATACGCAGTATTTT. Amino acids: CASSPSNTQYF.

The chain recombines TRBV3-1 with TRBJ2-5; maybe TRBD2 (5 bases). The CDR3 consists of 15 residues. The V end lost 1 base, the J end lost 5 bases, and 14 bases lay between the germline ends. The germline gives CDR1 LGHDT, CDR2 YNNKEL (reference sequence). In DNA form, the CDR3 reads TGTGCCAGCAGCCAAGTCAGCGGTACGGGGGAGACCCAGTACTTC. It specifies CASSQVSGTGETQYF.

The table lists this clonotype with many counts. The chain has TRBV5-1 and TRBJ2-2; D is possibly TRBD2 (5 bases). The germline V gene encodes CDR1 SGHRS and CDR2 YFSETQ. Trimming removed 3 bases from V and 0 bases from J, with 15 bases in between. The CDR3 contains 17 residues. DNA for the CDR3: TGCGCCAGCAGCTCGAAGGACTTTACTACGAACACCGGGGAGCTGTTTTTT. Encoded protein: CASSSKDFTTNTGELFF. Complete variable domain (other parts from reference TRBV5-1 and TRBJ2-2): KAGVTQTPRYLIKTRGQQVTLSCSPISGHRSVSWYQQTPGQGLQFLFEYFSETQRNKGNFPGRFSGRQFSNSRSEMNVSTLELGDSALYLCASSSKDFTTNTGELFFGEGSRLTVL.

This clonotype occurred a few times. The J gene is TRBJ2-1, the V gene TRBV20-1; 13 bases match TRBD2. The V gene end was trimmed by 1 base and the J gene end by 2 bases; junction bases not matched to a gene: 11. The CDR3 is 19 amino acids. Germline V gives CDR1 DFQATT, CDR2 SNEGSKA (reference sequence). This CDR3 reads CSARARTSGRGATYNEQFF. The CDR3 DNA sequence: TGCAGTGCTAGAGCCCGGACTAGCGGGAGAGGGGCCACCTACAATGAGCAGTTCTTC.

The table lists this clonotype with a few counts. The chain combines TRBV20-1 with TRBJ2-2; D may be TRBD1 (5 bases). Trimming stripped 3 bases from V and 0 bases from J, with 5 bases between. The CDR3 has 13 amino acids. CDR1 and CDR2 (germline): DFQATT, SNEGSKA (reference sequence). The CDR3 loop is CSARDTNTGELFF. In DNA, the CDR3 is TGCAGTGCTAGGGACACGAACACCGGGGAGCTGTTTTTT.